This entry lists 26 T cell receptor beta chains sequenced from one sample in a study of blood T cell repertoires in COVID-19. The assay was immunoSEQ multiplex PCR, and TCRdb's table has in-frame clones only and misses some. The table lists under 200,000 clones, around 84% of them singletons. Sequencing was done on a sample of peripheral blood. The receptors derive from an elderly woman with COVID-19, enrolled during active disease.

This clone was seen a few times. The V and J genes are TRBV4-3 and TRBJ1-3, with unresolved D. Germline loops: CDR1 LGHNA, CDR2 YSLEER. The CDR3 is made up of 14 amino acids. V was clipped by 8 bases and J by 4 bases, with 15 bases between them. The CDR3 DNA reads TGCGCCAGCGGAAGTGGAACAGCAGGAAACACCATATATTTT. Translation: CASGSGTAGNTIYF.

The gene calls are TRBV2 and TRBJ1-6; D is perhaps TRBD1 (5 bases). The CDR3 consists of 14 residues. Germline V lookup: CDR1 SNHLY, CDR2 FYNNEI. V was trimmed by 6 bases and J by 9 bases, leaving 15 bases between them. The CDR3 sequence: CASRGWQGSSPLHF. As DNA, the CDR3 is TGTGCCAGCAGGGGGTGGCAGGGCAGTTCACCCCTCCACTTT.

The chain couples TRBV7-3 to TRBJ1-2; D perhaps matches TRBD1 (5 bases). CDR3 length equals 14 residues. V was cut by 6 bases and J by 5 bases, with 16 bases left in between. Per the germline V gene, CDR1 is SGHTA and CDR2 is FQGTGA. Written as DNA, the CDR3 is TGTGCCAGCAGTAATAACCGGGGGAATTATGGCTACACCTTC. This gives the protein CASSNNRGNYGYTF.

The chain employs TRBV2 and TRBJ2-1, with TRBD2 identical over 10 bases. Germline CDR1 is SNHLY and CDR2 is FYNNEI. The length of the CDR3 is 16 residues. Trimming removed 5 bases from V and 9 bases from J; junction bases left unmatched: 13. Here the CDR3 reads CASSSRRASGRVEQFF. As DNA, the CDR3 is TGTGCCAGCAGTTCTAGGAGGGCTAGCGGGAGAGTTGAGCAGTTCTTC. Based on the CDR3 plus reference TRBV2 and TRBJ2-1, the full variable domain is EPEVTQTPSHQVTQMGQEVILRCVPISNHLYFYWYRQILGQKVEFLVSFYNNEISEKSEIFDDQFSVERPDGSNFTLKIRSTKLEDSAMYFCASSSRRASGRVEQFFGPGTRLTVL.

V is TRBV5-1 and J is TRBJ1-4; 8 bases are a match to TRBD1. The CDR3 extends over 15 amino acids. V dropped 3 bases and J dropped 8; count of bases not matched to a gene: 9. CDR1 and CDR2 (germline): SGHRS, YFSETQ. CDR3 loop: CASSSMDRVGEKLFF. CDR3 in DNA: TGCGCCAGCAGCTCGATGGACAGGGTCGGCGAAAAACTGTTTTTT. Variable domain in full (rest from reference TRBV5-1 and TRBJ1-4): KAGVTQTPRYLIKTRGQQVTLSCSPISGHRSVSWYQQTPGQGLQFLFEYFSETQRNKGNFPGRFSGRQFSNSRSEMNVSTLELGDSALYLCASSSMDRVGEKLFFGSGTQLSVL.

The genes are TRBV4-1 and TRBJ2-5; D might be TRBD2 (5 bases). Looked up from germline, CDR1 is MGHRA and CDR2 is YSYEKL. CDR3 size: 14 residues. V was shortened by 2 bases and J by 2 bases, with 9 bases between the two germline ends. The CDR3 region is CASSQTDSQETQYF. CDR3 DNA sequence: TGCGCCAGCAGCCAAACGGACTCACAAGAGACCCAGTACTTC.

V gene TRBV24-1 combines with J gene TRBJ2-2; the match to TRBD1 covers 11 bases. The CDR3 is made up of 15 amino acids. Germline CDR1 reads KGHDR; CDR2 reads SFDVKD. The J segment lost 7 bases and the V segment lost 3 bases, leaving 3 bases of the junction unmatched. The DNA for the CDR3 is TGTGCCACCAGTGATCGGGACAGGGGGTACGGGGAGCTGTTTTTT. This gives the protein CATSDRDRGYGELFF.

This clone was detected once. The V gene is TRBV19, the J gene TRBJ1-5; a weak D match, TRBD1 (6 bases). The CDR3 spans 15 residues. The germline V gene has CDR1 LNHDA and CDR2 SQIVND (reference sequence). V was shortened by 3 bases and J by 2 bases, with 11 bases between the two germline ends. The CDR3 is CASSMSRGGNQPQHF. As DNA, the CDR3 is TGTGCCAGTAGTATGAGCAGGGGCGGCAATCAGCCCCAGCATTTT.

CDR3 in amino acids: CASSLASRSYEQYF. The DNA of the CDR3 is TGTGCCAGCAGCTTGGCCTCACGGAGCTACGAGCAGTACTTC. The rearrangement joins TRBV5-6 to TRBJ2-7; D remains unclear. Germline V gene data show CDR1 as SGHDT and CDR2 as YYEEEE. CDR3 size: 14 residues. V lost 0 bases to trimming and J lost 3 bases, with 10 bases between them.

V usage is TRBV19 and J usage is TRBJ1-4; the D gene is possibly TRBD1 (6 bases). V shed 8 bases and J shed 3 bases, with 13 bases lying between them. This CDR3 spans 14 amino acids. CDR1 LNHDA and CDR2 SQIVND come from the germline V gene (reference sequence). The CDR3 is CASARGAANEKLFF. In nucleotides, the CDR3 is TGTGCCAGTGCTCGGGGGGCGGCTAATGAAAAACTGTTTTTT.

This clone was observed a few times. The genes are TRBV7-9 and TRBJ1-2; D not certain. The CDR3 spans 13 residues. The V end was cut by 3 bases, the J end by 6 bases, with 11 bases between. Germline-derived CDR1 and CDR2 are SEHNR and FQNEAQ (reference sequence). CDR3 in amino acids: CASSFTARDGYTF. The CDR3 DNA reads TGTGCCAGCAGCTTCACTGCCCGGGATGGCTACACCTTC.

The V and J genes are TRBV5-8 and TRBJ1-4; D is perhaps TRBD1 (5 bases). Germline loops: CDR1 SGHTS, CDR2 YDEGEE. The CDR3 covers 16 residues. With 3 bases removed from V and 7 bases from J, the gap between germline ends came to 19 bases. CDR3 bases: TGTGCCAGCAGCTCCCGGTTTACAGGATTTCGTGAAAAACTGTTTTTT. This translates into CASSSRFTGFREKLFF. The variable domain in full, completed from reference TRBV5-8 and TRBJ1-4, reads EAGVTQSPTHLIKTRGQQATLRCSPISGHTSVYWYQQALGLGLQFLLWYDEGEERNRGNFPPRFSGRQFPNYSSELNVNALELEDSALYLCASSSRFTGFREKLFFGSGTQLSVL.

The V gene is TRBV4-2, the J gene TRBJ2-3; TRBD2 matches 9 bases. Germline V gene data show CDR1 as LGHNA and CDR2 as YNFKEQ. The junction had 6 bases not matched to a gene; V was cut back by 3 bases and J by 5 bases. The CDR3 is 15 amino acids. CDR3 in amino acids: CASSQAGGQVDTQYF. The CDR3 nucleotides are TGTGCCAGCAGCCAGGCGGGAGGGCAAGTAGATACGCAGTATTTT.

V and J are TRBV19 and TRBJ1-2; 9 bases fit TRBD1. This CDR3 region has 17 residues. Germline V gene sequence: CDR1 LNHDA, CDR2 SQIVND (reference sequence). Germline trimming cut 5 bases from V and 2 bases from J; bases unmatched to any gene: 12. The CDR3 nucleotides are TGTGCCAGTAGTCTTCCCCCAACCGGGACAGGGAACTATGGCTACACCTTC. Amino acid sequence: CASSLPPTGTGNYGYTF.

The chain carries TRBV7-2 and TRBJ2-7; TRBD1 agrees at 11 bases. This CDR3 is built from 16 residues. The germline V gene encodes CDR1 SGHTA and CDR2 FQGNSA. V shed 0 bases, J shed 7 bases, and the junction held 8 bases outside the gene matches. The CDR3: CASSLAKGQGVGEQYF. In DNA form, the CDR3 reads TGTGCCAGCAGCTTAGCAAAGGGACAGGGGGTGGGGGAGCAGTACTTC. The variable domain in full, completed from reference TRBV7-2 and TRBJ2-7, reads GAGVSQSPSNKVTEKGKDVELRCDPISGHTALYWYRQSLGQGLEFLIYFQGNSAPDKSGLPSDRFSAERTGGSVSTLTIQRTQQEDSAVYLCASSLAKGQGVGEQYFGPGTRLTVT.

This chain connects TRBV11-2 to TRBJ2-2, with D possibly TRBD1 on 6 matching bases. V shed 1 base and J shed 4 bases, with 13 bases lying between them. The CDR3 has 16 amino acids. From germline, CDR1 is SGHAT and CDR2 FQNNGV. Here the CDR3 DNA reads TGTGCCAGCAGCTTAGTCGGAACAGGGCTCACCGGGGAGCTGTTTTTT. Amino acid sequence: CASSLVGTGLTGELFF.

The rearrangement links TRBV6-5 to TRBJ2-1, with D perhaps TRBD1 (6 bases). Trimming removed 5 bases at V and 4 bases at J, with 15 bases between. Germline CDR1 reads MNHEY; CDR2 reads SVGAGI. The CDR3 has 15 amino acids. CDR3 nucleotides: TGTGCCAGCAGTAACCAGGGGCAGCAATACAATGAGCAGTTCTTC. The encoded protein is CASSNQGQQYNEQFF.

This clone was seen a single time. V is TRBV6-6 and J is TRBJ2-7; TRBD2 is a possible D gene (6 bases). CDR3 size: 13 residues. Deletions cut 7 bases from V and 4 bases from J, with 14 bases between. The germline V gene has CDR1 MNHNY and CDR2 SVGAGI (reference sequence). CDR3: CASIGGSAYEQYF. DNA of the CDR3: TGTGCCAGCATTGGAGGGAGTGCGTACGAGCAGTACTTC.

Only one count was recorded for this clone. The chain joins TRBV15 to TRBJ2-2; TRBD2 might be the D (5 bases). The germline V gene has CDR1 LNHNV and CDR2 YYDKDF (reference sequence). The CDR3 spans 14 residues. V gave up 5 bases and J gave up 4 bases, with 11 bases separating them. CDR3 residues: CATSERVFTGELFF. The CDR3, as DNA: TGTGCCACCAGCGAGAGGGTGTTCACCGGGGAGCTGTTTTTT.

This clone was detected once. The genes are TRBV6-1 and TRBJ1-5; unclear D gene. Per the germline V gene, CDR1 is MNHNS and CDR2 is SASEGT. The CDR3 covers 16 residues. V was clipped by 1 base and J by 2 bases, with 12 bases between them. CDR3 nucleotide sequence: TGTGCCAGCAGTGAAGGGGGAGGAAAGGGCAATCAGCCCCAGCATTTT. The encoded protein is CASSEGGGKGNQPQHF.

The J gene is TRBJ2-1, the V gene TRBV6-5; 10 bases match TRBD1. V lost 4 bases and J lost 9; bases outside the gene matches: 9. Germline V lookup: CDR1 MNHEY, CDR2 SVGAGI. The CDR3 contains 15 residues. The chain's CDR3 is CASSFGTGAGGEQFF. CDR3 nucleotides: TGTGCCAGCAGTTTCGGGACAGGGGCCGGAGGTGAGCAGTTCTTC.

As for this clone: Other DNA sequences within the sample encode an identical CDR3. The rearrangement links TRBV27 to TRBJ1-1; TRBD1 is a possible D gene (6 bases). Trimming removed 6 bases from V and 0 bases from J, with 8 bases in between. Germline V gives CDR1 MNHEY, CDR2 SMNVEV (reference sequence). The CDR3 covers 13 residues. CDR3 protein: CASSRTVNTEAFF. The CDR3 DNA reads as TGTGCCAGCAGCCGGACAGTGAACACTGAAGCTTTCTTT.

The genes are TRBV4-2 and TRBJ2-2, with D perhaps TRBD2 (6 bases). Trimming stripped 3 bases from V and 7 bases from J, with 15 bases between. The CDR3 spans 15 residues. Germline V CDR1 and CDR2: LGHNA, YNFKEQ. DNA for the CDR3: TGTGCCAGCAGCCACGAAGCCTACGGGGGCGGGGAGCTGTTTTTT. This codes for CASSHEAYGGGELFF.

The count of this clone is one. The chain employs TRBV19 and TRBJ1-1; 7 nucleotides agree with TRBD1. Unmatched junction bases numbered 15, after V lost 0 bases and J lost 5 bases. The CDR3 sequence is 18 residues long. Looked up from germline, CDR1 is LNHDA and CDR2 is SQIVND (reference sequence). CDR3 loop: CASSIDYRRGRLGTEAFF. The CDR3 DNA follows: TGTGCCAGTAGTATAGATTATAGGAGGGGGCGCTTGGGGACTGAAGCTTTCTTT.

The J gene is TRBJ2-3, the V gene TRBV28, with TRBD1 matching over 9 bases. The CDR3 consists of 14 residues. The germline CDR1 and CDR2 sequences are MDHEN and SYDVKM. V was pared by 4 bases and J by 5 bases, with 4 bases of the junction left unmatched. The CDR3 region is CASSSGQGKDTQYF. As DNA, the CDR3 is TGTGCCAGCAGTTCGGGACAGGGCAAAGATACGCAGTATTTT.

CDR3 bases: TGTGCCAGCTCACCTGGGACAGGATATGAAGCTTTCTTT. This gives the protein CASSPGTGYEAFF. V gene TRBV18 combines with J gene TRBJ1-1; 8 bases line up with TRBD1. The CDR3 has 13 residues. V dropped 3 bases and J dropped 7; count of bases not matched to a gene: 4. Germline V gives CDR1 KGHSH, CDR2 LQKENI.